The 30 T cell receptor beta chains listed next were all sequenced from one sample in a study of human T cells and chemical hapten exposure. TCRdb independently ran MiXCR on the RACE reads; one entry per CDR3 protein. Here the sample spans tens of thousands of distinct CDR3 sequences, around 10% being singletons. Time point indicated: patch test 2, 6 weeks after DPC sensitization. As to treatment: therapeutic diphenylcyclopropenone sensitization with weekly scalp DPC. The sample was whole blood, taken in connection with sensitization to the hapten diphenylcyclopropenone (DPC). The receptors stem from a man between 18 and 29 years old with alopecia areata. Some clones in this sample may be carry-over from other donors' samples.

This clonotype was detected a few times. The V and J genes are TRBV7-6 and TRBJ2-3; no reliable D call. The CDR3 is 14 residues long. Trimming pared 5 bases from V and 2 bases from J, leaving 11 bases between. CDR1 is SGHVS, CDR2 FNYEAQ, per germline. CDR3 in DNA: TGTGCCAGCAGCCACAAGGCCGACACAGATACGCAGTATTTT. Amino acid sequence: CASSHKADTDTQYF.

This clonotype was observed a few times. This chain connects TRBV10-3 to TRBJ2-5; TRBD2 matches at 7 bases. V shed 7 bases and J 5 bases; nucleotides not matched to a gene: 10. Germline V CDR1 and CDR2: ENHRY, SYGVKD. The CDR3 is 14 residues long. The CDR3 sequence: CAIKEGGGRETQYF. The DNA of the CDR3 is TGTGCCATCAAGGAAGGCGGGGGTAGGGAGACCCAGTACTTC.

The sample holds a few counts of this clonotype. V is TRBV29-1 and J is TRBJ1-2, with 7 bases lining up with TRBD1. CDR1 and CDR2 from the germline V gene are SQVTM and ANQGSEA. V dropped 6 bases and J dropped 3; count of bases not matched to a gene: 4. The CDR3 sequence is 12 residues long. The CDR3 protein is CSVATGDYGYTF. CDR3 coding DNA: TGCAGCGTCGCAACAGGGGACTATGGCTACACCTTC.

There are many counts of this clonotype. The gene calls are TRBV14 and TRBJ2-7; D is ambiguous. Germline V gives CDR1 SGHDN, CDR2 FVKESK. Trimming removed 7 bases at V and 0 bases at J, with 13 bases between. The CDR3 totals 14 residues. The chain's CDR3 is CASKSSASSYEQYV. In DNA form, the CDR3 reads TGTGCCAGCAAAAGTAGTGCGAGCTCCTACGAGCAGTACGTC.

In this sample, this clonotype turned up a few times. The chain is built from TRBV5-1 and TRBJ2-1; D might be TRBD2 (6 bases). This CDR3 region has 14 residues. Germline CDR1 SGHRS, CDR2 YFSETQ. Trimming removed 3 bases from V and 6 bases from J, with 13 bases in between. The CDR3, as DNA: TGCGCCAGCAGCTCGATCGGGGACTTCAATGAGCAGTTCTTC. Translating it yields CASSSIGDFNEQFF.

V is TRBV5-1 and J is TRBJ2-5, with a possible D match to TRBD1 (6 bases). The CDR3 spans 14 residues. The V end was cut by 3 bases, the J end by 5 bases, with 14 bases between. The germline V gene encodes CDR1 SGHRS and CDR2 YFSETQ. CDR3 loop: CASSSTGSVETQYF. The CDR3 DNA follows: TGCGCCAGCAGCTCCACAGGGTCAGTGGAGACCCAGTACTTC.

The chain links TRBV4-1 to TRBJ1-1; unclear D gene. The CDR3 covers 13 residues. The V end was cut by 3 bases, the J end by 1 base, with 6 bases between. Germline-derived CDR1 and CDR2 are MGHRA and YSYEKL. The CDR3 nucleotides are TGCGCCAGCAGCCATCGACAGAACACTGAAGCTTTCTTT. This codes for CASSHRQNTEAFF.

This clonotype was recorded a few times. The CDR3 DNA sequence: TGTGCCAGCAGCCGACAGAGCTCCTACAATGAGCAGTTCTTC. Translating gives CASSRQSSYNEQFF. The V gene is TRBV6-5, the J gene TRBJ2-1; tentative D call: TRBD1 (5 bases). The CDR3 is made up of 14 amino acids. The germline CDR1 and CDR2 sequences are MNHEY and SVGAGI. With 6 bases removed from V and 0 bases from J, the gap between germline ends came to 9 bases.

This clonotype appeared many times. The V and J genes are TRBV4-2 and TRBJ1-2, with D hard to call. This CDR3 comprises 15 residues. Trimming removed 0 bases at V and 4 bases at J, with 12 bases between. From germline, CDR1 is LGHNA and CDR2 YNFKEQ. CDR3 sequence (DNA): TGTGCCAGCAGCCAAGATAAGGGTACCTCCTATGGCTACACCTTC. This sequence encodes CASSQDKGTSYGYTF.

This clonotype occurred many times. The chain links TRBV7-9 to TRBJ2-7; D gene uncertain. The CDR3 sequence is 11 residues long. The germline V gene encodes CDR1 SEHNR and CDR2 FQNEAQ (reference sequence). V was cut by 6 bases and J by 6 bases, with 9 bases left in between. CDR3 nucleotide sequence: TGTGCCAGCAGTACAGAGTCCGAGCAGTACGTC. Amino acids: CASSTESEQYV.

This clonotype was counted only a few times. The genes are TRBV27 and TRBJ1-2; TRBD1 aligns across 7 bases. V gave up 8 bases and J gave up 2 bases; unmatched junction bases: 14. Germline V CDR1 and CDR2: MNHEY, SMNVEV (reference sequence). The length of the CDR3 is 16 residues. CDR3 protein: CASGLLSGTENYGYTF. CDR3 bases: TGTGCCAGCGGATTACTTTCCGGGACAGAGAACTATGGCTACACCTTC.

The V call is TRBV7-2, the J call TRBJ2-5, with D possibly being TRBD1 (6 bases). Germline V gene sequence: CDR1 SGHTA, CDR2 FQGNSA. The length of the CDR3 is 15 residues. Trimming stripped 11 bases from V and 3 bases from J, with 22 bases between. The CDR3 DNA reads TGTGCCGGAACCCTGGGTAGTGCAGGGGAAGAGACCCAGTACTTC. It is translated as CAGTLGSAGEETQYF.

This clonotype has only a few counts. The CDR3 region has the DNA TGTGCCAGCAGCCCAAATCAGGGGGACCGGTATGGCTACACCTTC. It is translated as CASSPNQGDRYGYTF. The V call is TRBV7-2, the J call TRBJ1-2; 7 bases map to TRBD1. The CDR3 totals 15 residues. The trim removed 5 bases at V and 5 bases at J, leaving 11 bases unmatched. Germline V gives CDR1 SGHTA, CDR2 FQGNSA.

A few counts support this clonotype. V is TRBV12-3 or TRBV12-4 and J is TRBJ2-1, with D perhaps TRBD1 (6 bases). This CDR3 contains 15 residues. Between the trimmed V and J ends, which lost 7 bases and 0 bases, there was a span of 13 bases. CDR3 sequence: CASTRDTSSYNEQFF. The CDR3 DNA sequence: TGTGCCAGCACCCGGGACACGAGCTCCTACAATGAGCAGTTCTTC.

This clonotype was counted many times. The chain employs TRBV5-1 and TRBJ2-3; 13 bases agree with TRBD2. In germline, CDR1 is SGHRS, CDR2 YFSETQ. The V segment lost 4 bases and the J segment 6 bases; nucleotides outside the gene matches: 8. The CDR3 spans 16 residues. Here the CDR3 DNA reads TGCGCCAGCAGCCCAGGGACTAGCGGGATAAGGGATACGCAGTATTTT. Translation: CASSPGTSGIRDTQYF.

CDR3 amino acids: CASSYPVGQGKRKYEQYV. The CDR3 region has the DNA TGTGCCAGCAGTTACCCGGTCGGGCAGGGGAAGAGAAAATACGAGCAGTACGTC. The chain carries TRBV6-2 or TRBV6-3 and TRBJ2-7; the D gene is possibly TRBD1 (6 bases). The CDR3 is 18 amino acids. Germline CDR1 is MNHEY and CDR2 is SVGEGT. Trimming left V 2 bases short and J 4 bases short, with 24 bases between.

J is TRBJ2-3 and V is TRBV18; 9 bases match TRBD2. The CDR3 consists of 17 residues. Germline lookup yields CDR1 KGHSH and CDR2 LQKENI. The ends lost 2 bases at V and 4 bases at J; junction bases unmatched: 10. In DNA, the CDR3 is TGTGCCAGCTCACCAAGCACTCGCGGGGGGGCCTCAGATACGCAGTATTTT. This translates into CASSPSTRGGASDTQYF.

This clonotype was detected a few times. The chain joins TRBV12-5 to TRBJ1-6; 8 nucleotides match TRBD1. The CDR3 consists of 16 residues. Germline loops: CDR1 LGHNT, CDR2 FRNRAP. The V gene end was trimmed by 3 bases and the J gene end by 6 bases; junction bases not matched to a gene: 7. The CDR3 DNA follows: TGTGCTAGTGGTTTCCTCCCGGACAGGGTTAATTCACCCCTCCACTTT. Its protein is CASGFLPDRVNSPLHF.

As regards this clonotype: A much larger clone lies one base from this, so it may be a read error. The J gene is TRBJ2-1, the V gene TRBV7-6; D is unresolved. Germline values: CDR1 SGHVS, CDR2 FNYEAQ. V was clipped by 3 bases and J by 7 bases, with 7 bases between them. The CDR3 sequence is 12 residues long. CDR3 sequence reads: CASSFAVNEQFF. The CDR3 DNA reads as TGTGCCAGCAGCTTCGCAGTTAATGAGCAGTTCTTC. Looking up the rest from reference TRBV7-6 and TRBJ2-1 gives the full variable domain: GAGVSQSPRYKVTKRGQDVALRCDPISGHVSLYWYRQALGQGPEFLTYFNYEAQQDKSGLPNDRFSAERPEGSISTLTIQRTEQRDSAMYRCASSFAVNEQFFGPGTRLTVL.

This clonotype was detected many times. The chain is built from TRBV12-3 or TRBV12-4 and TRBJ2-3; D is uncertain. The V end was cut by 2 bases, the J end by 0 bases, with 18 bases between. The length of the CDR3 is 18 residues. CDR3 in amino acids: CASSLPLVLGQSTDTQYF. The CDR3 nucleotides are TGTGCCAGCAGTTTACCCCTGGTTTTAGGCCAAAGCACAGATACGCAGTATTTT.

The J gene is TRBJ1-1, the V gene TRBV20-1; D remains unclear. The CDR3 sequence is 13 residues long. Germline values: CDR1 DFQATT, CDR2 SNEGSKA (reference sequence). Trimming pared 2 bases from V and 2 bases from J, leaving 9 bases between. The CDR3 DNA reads TGCAGTGCTAGAAGAAGCCTCAACACTGAAGCTTTCTTT. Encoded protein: CSARRSLNTEAFF.

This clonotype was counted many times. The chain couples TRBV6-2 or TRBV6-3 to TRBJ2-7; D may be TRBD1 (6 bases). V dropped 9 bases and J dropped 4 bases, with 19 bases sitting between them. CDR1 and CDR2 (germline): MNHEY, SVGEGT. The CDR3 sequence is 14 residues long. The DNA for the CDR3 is TGTGCCAGTTCACAGGGATCCTTTCCTTACGAGCAGTACTTC. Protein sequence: CASSQGSFPYEQYF.

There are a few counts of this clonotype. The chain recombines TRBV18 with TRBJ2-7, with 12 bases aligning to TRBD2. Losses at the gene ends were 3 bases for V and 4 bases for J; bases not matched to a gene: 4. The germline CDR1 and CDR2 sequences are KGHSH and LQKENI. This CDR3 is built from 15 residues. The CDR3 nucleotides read TGTGCCAGCTCACCCGGACTAGCGGGGACATACGAGCAGTACGTC. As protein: CASSPGLAGTYEQYV.

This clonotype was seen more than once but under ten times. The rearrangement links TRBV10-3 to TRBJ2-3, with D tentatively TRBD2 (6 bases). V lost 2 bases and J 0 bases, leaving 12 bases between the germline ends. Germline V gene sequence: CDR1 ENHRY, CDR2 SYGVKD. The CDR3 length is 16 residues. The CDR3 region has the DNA TGTGCCATCAGTGAGGCGGCGGGACTGAGCACAGATACGCAGTATTTT. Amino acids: CAISEAAGLSTDTQYF.

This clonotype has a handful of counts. The CDR3 spells CASSEALGALNEKLFF. Here the CDR3 DNA reads TGTGCCAGCAGTGAAGCGCTGGGGGCGCTTAATGAAAAACTGTTTTTT. V gene TRBV6-1 combines with J gene TRBJ1-4; TRBD1 is a possible D gene (6 bases). CDR1 and CDR2 from the germline V gene are MNHNS and SASEGT. The CDR3 consists of 16 residues. The V and J ends lost 0 bases and 4 bases respectively, with 12 bases between them.

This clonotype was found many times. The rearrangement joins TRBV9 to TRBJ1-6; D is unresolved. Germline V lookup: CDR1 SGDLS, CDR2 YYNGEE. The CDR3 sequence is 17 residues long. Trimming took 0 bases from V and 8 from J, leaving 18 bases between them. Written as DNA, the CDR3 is TGTGCCAGCAGCGTAGCACCAGGCGACCCGAAATATTCACCCCTCCACTTT. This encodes CASSVAPGDPKYSPLHF.

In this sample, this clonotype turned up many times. The DNA for the CDR3 is TGCGCCAGCAGCCACCCACAGGGGGTGGGGGGCTACACCTTC. As protein: CASSHPQGVGGYTF. V usage is TRBV4-3 and J usage is TRBJ1-2; 8 nucleotides agree with TRBD1. The V and J ends lost 3 bases and 8 bases, in that order; junction bases with no gene match: 8. The CDR3 runs 14 residues. Per germline, CDR1 LGHNA and CDR2 YSLEER.

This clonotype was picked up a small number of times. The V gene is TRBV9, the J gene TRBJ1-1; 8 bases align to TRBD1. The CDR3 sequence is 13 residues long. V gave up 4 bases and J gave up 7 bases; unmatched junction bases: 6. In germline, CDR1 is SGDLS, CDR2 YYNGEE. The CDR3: CASSFGTGGEAFF. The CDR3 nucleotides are TGTGCCAGCAGCTTCGGGACAGGAGGTGAAGCTTTCTTT. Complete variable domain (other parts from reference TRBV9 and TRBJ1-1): DSGVTQTPKHLITATGQRVTLRCSPRSGDLSVYWYQQSLDQGLQFLIQYYNGEERAKGNILERFSAQQFPDLHSELNLSSLELGDSALYFCASSFGTGGEAFFGQGTRLTVV.

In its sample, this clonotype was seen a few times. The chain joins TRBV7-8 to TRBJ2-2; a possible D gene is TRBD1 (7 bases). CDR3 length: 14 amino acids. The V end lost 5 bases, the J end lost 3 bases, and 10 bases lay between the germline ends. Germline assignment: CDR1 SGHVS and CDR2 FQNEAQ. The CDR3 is CASSRGTDTGELFF. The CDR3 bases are TGTGCCAGCAGCCGCGGGACAGACACCGGGGAGCTGTTTTTT.

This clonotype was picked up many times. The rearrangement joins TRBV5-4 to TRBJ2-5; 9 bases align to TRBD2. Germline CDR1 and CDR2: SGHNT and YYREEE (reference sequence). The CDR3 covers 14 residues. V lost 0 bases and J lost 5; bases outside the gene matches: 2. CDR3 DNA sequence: TGTGCCAGCAGCTTGGCTACTAGCGGGGAGACCCAGTACTTC. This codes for CASSLATSGETQYF.